These 24 T cell receptor beta chains originate from one sample sequenced in a study of Graves' ophthalmopathy and Graves' hyperthyroidism. From RNA, the CDR3 regions of TCR beta chains were amplified and sequenced. HTBI primers were used in a first-round RT-PCR, which preceded a second-round multiplex PCR. One entry per CDR3 protein, called by TCRdb with MiXCR from the multiplex PCR reads. The table shows approximately 640,000 distinct CDR3 sequences, with over 40% occurring only once. Sample: peripheral blood. The receptors were gathered from an adult man with Graves' ophthalmopathy.

This clonotype was seen ten or more times. The CDR3 bases are TGTGCCAGCAGTGCAGATTATAGCAATCAGCCCCAGCATTTT. Its translation is CASSADYSNQPQHF. The chain carries TRBV2 and TRBJ1-5; D not certain. Germline V gene lookup returns CDR1 SNHLY and CDR2 FYNNEI. The V end lost 4 bases, the J end lost 0 bases, and 7 bases lay between the germline ends. The CDR3 is 14 amino acids.

This clonotype was recorded at least ten times. The gene calls are TRBV5-4 and TRBJ1-2; possibly TRBD1 for D (5 bases). From germline, CDR1 is SGHNT and CDR2 YYREEE (reference sequence). This CDR3 is built from 16 residues. V dropped 0 bases and J dropped 0 bases, with 12 bases sitting between them. CDR3 in DNA: TGTGCCAGCAGCTTGGGGACAACCCTAGCTAACTATGGCTACACCTTC. Protein sequence: CASSLGTTLANYGYTF.

Notes on this clonotype: A much larger clone differs by one base, so this may be a read error. Likely a read error: the CDR3 ends without its conserved phenylalanine or tryptophan. The CDR3 nucleotides are TGTGCCAGCACCCCCAAGAACACCGGGGAGCTGTTTATT. Protein product: CASTPKNTGELFI. The chain carries TRBV5-4 and TRBJ2-2, with D uncertain. V lost 6 bases to trimming and J lost 1 base, with 7 bases between them. CDR3 length equals 13 residues. Per germline, CDR1 SGHNT and CDR2 YYREEE (reference sequence).

The chain carries TRBV10-3 and TRBJ1-5; D is undetermined. Trimming pared 3 bases from V and 0 bases from J, leaving 12 bases between. Germline-derived CDR1 and CDR2 are ENHRY and SYGVKD. The CDR3 extends over 16 amino acids. CDR3 sequence reads: CAISEGRGYSNQPQHF. CDR3 nucleotide sequence: TGTGCCATCAGTGAAGGGCGGGGTTATAGCAATCAGCCCCAGCATTTT.

This clonotype was counted at least ten times. The V and J genes are TRBV2 and TRBJ1-4; D is possibly TRBD1 (5 bases). This CDR3 has 13 residues. Between the trimmed V and J ends, which lost 6 bases and 4 bases, there was a span of 9 bases. Germline V CDR1 and CDR2: SNHLY, FYNNEI. DNA of the CDR3: TGTGCCAGCAGGCCGGGACTTAATGAAAAACTGTTTTTT. Its protein is CASRPGLNEKLFF.

This clonotype was observed a handful of times. The chain links TRBV5-1 to TRBJ1-2; no firm D call. The V gene's germline CDR1 is SGHRS and CDR2 YFSETQ. Trimming removed 3 bases at V and 5 bases at J, with 14 bases between. This CDR3 has 14 residues. The CDR3 region is CASSSGRLRYGYTF. The CDR3 DNA is TGCGCCAGCAGCTCCGGGAGGTTGCGGTATGGCTACACCTTC.

For this clonotype: A much larger clone is a single base away; this may be a read error. In DNA, the CDR3 is TGTGCCAGCAGTTACTCTGGACAGGGCGGCGGCTACACCTTC. The encoded protein is CASSYSGQGGGYTF. This chain links TRBV6-2 or TRBV6-3 with TRBJ1-2; 8 nucleotides agree with TRBD1. This CDR3 is 14 amino acids long. The J segment lost 8 bases and the V segment lost 0 bases, leaving 5 bases of the junction unmatched. Germline V gives CDR1 MNHEY, CDR2 SVGEGT.

About this clonotype: A much larger clone is a single base away; this may be a read error. The CDR3 DNA is TGCGCCAGCAGCCCAATTTTCCCGAGACAGCAGTACGTC. Its translation: CASSPIFPRQQYV. The genes are TRBV4-1 and TRBJ2-7; D is unclear. The V end was cut by 4 bases, the J end by 8 bases, with 15 bases between. The germline V gene has CDR1 MGHRA and CDR2 YSYEKL. This CDR3 contains 13 residues.

The J gene is TRBJ1-6, the V gene TRBV18, with D tentatively TRBD1 (5 bases). The CDR3 covers 15 residues. The germline V and J ends were trimmed by 2 bases and 10 bases, with 15 bases remaining between them. Germline CDR1 is KGHSH and CDR2 is LQKENI. The CDR3 coding sequence is TGTGCCAGCTCACCAGGGGGAGGTTTAGACTCACCCCTCCACTTT. It codes for CASSPGGGLDSPLHF.

The chain recombines TRBV4-3 with TRBJ2-7; the D is unclear. V was trimmed by 0 bases and J by 2 bases, leaving 14 bases between them. The CDR3 has 16 amino acids. CDR1 is LGHNA and CDR2 is YSLEER in the germline V gene. The CDR3 is CASSQDLTGRAYEQYF. CDR3 DNA sequence: TGCGCCAGCAGCCAAGATCTTACGGGCAGAGCCTACGAGCAGTACTTC.

This clonotype was seen only a few times. This chain joins TRBV7-8 and TRBJ2-7; possibly TRBD1 for D (6 bases). Trimming cost V 5 bases and J 2 bases, with 19 bases left between them. Germline CDR1 reads SGHVS; CDR2 reads FQNEAQ. The CDR3 is made up of 16 amino acids. The CDR3 DNA reads TGTGCCAGCAGCGCAGGGGTCCGGGAACCCACCTACGAGCAGTACTTC. Amino acids: CASSAGVREPTYEQYF.

This clonotype was counted between two and nine times. A read error may produce the germline difference seen at one junction end. The chain uses TRBV24-1 and TRBJ1-5; weak D call: TRBD1 (6 bases). The CDR3 spans 17 residues. Germline V gives CDR1 KGHDR, CDR2 SFDVKD. CDR3 loop: CASSYQGLTGGNQPQHF. The CDR3 nucleotides are TGTGCCAGCAGTTACCAGGGGTTGACGGGTGGCAATCAGCCCCAGCATTTT.

Concerning this clonotype itself: A read error may be the cause here, since a much bigger clone is one base away. The genes are TRBV19 and TRBJ1-5, with D hard to call. The germline V gene encodes CDR1 LNHDA and CDR2 SQIVND (reference sequence). With 10 bases removed from V and 4 bases from J, the gap between germline ends came to 2 bases. The CDR3 covers 9 residues. CDR3 sequence reads: CAMNQPQHF. The CDR3 region has the DNA TGTGCCATGAATCAGCCCCAGCATTTT.

The V and J genes are TRBV29-1 and TRBJ1-2; D not certain. Per germline, CDR1 SQVTM and CDR2 ANQGSEA. V was trimmed by 1 base and J by 12 bases, leaving 6 bases between them. This CDR3 has 9 residues. CDR3 sequence reads: CSVEAGDTF. CDR3 bases: TGCAGCGTTGAAGCGGGCGACACCTTC.

The sample holds many counts of this clonotype. The rearrangement joins TRBV9 to TRBJ1-6; D gene ambiguous. Trimming took 0 bases from V and 8 from J, leaving 12 bases between them. This CDR3 contains 15 residues. Germline CDR1 SGDLS, CDR2 YYNGEE. CDR3 sequence reads: CASSVAGPGDSPLHF. DNA of the CDR3: TGTGCCAGCAGCGTAGCCGGGCCTGGGGATTCACCCCTCCACTTT.

Concerning this clonotype: Compared with germline, one end of the junction differs, possibly owing to a read error. This sequence joins TRBV10-3 and TRBJ2-7; the D gene is possibly TRBD1 (6 bases). Germline V gene lookup returns CDR1 ENHRY and CDR2 SYGVKD. There are 15 residues in the CDR3. CDR3 in DNA: TGTGCCAGCAGTGAAAGGGCAGGGGAATACGACGAGCAGTACTTC. It encodes CASSERAGEYDEQYF.

At least ten counts were recorded for this clonotype. The chain combines TRBV7-9 with TRBJ1-5; unclear D gene. This CDR3 has 14 residues. The germline gives CDR1 SEHNR, CDR2 FQNEAQ (reference sequence). V gave up 5 bases and J gave up 0 bases, with 8 bases separating them. The chain's CDR3 is CASSPDYSNQPQHF. The CDR3 nucleotides are TGTGCCAGCAGCCCGGATTATAGCAATCAGCCCCAGCATTTT.

The chain joins TRBV20-1 to TRBJ2-5; maybe TRBD2 (5 bases). The DNA matches TRBJ2-1 better at its end, which makes the J call doubtful. Germline CDR1 is DFQATT and CDR2 is SNEGSKA (reference sequence). The CDR3 has 10 residues. CDR3 loop: CSASLGAQFF. The DNA of the CDR3 is TGCAGTGCTAGTCTGGGAGCGCAGTTCTTC.

The J gene is TRBJ1-1, the V gene TRBV7-8; 8 nucleotides align to TRBD1. J lost 6 bases, V lost 2 bases, and 8 bases had no gene match. This CDR3 spans 15 amino acids. From germline, CDR1 is SGHVS and CDR2 FQNEAQ. The CDR3 DNA reads TGTGCCAGCAGCTTATCGACAGGGGAAAATCCTGAAGCTTTCTTT. Amino acid sequence: CASSLSTGENPEAFF.

As concerns this clonotype: One end of the junction is discordant with germline, which a read error may explain. The chain joins TRBV7-9 to TRBJ1-2; D uncertain. Germline V gene data show CDR1 as SEHNR and CDR2 as FQNEAQ (reference sequence). This CDR3 comprises 13 residues. This chain's CDR3 is CASSPSGDYGYAF. The CDR3 DNA reads as TGTGCCAGCAGCCCTTCAGGTGACTACGGCTACGCCTTC. Filled out from reference TRBV7-9 and TRBJ1-2, the complete variable domain reads DTGVSQNPRHKITKRGQNVTFRCDPISEHNRLYWYRQTLGQGPEFLTYFQNEAQLEKSRLLSDRFSAERPKGSFSTLEIQRTEQGDSAMYLCASSPSGDYGYAFGSGTRLTVV.

This clonotype has a count of ten or more. The CDR3 sequence: CASAYVGPLTRTGELFF. DNA for the CDR3: TGTGCCAGCGCCTACGTGGGCCCGTTGACTCGCACCGGGGAGCTGTTTTTT. The rearrangement joins TRBV2 to TRBJ2-2; D is undetermined. The CDR3 has 17 amino acids. V lost 8 bases and J 4 bases, leaving 23 bases between the germline ends. CDR1 and CDR2 (germline): SNHLY, FYNNEI.

The chain couples TRBV6-5 to TRBJ1-4; unclear D gene. Trimming left V 6 bases short and J 8 bases short, with 16 bases between. The CDR3 runs 14 residues. Germline V gives CDR1 MNHEY, CDR2 SVGAGI. The CDR3 sequence is CASSQEGRKEKLFF. The CDR3 nucleotides are TGTGCCAGCAGCCAAGAGGGAAGGAAGGAAAAACTGTTTTTT.

This clonotype was observed a handful of times. The chain couples TRBV5-1 to TRBJ1-1; D is possibly TRBD1 (6 bases). Looked up from germline, CDR1 is SGHRS and CDR2 is YFSETQ. The CDR3 totals 14 residues. The V end lost 0 bases, the J end lost 4 bases, and 10 bases lay between the germline ends. CDR3: CASSLGDTSTEAFF. Written as DNA, the CDR3 is TGCGCCAGCAGCTTGGGGGACACGAGCACTGAAGCTTTCTTT. The whole variable domain, remainder taken from reference TRBV5-1 and TRBJ1-1, is KAGVTQTPRYLIKTRGQQVTLSCSPISGHRSVSWYQQTPGQGLQFLFEYFSETQRNKGNFPGRFSGRQFSNSRSEMNVSTLELGDSALYLCASSLGDTSTEAFFGQGTRLTVV.

This clonotype occurred many times. The rearrangement uses TRBV19 and TRBJ2-2; TRBD1 or TRBD2 may be the D gene (5 bases each). The CDR3 covers 14 residues. Looked up from germline, CDR1 is LNHDA and CDR2 is SQIVND (reference sequence). Trimming shortened V by 7 bases and J by 5 bases, and 14 bases separated the two germline ends. The CDR3 spells CASMSGLRTGELFF. The CDR3 region has the DNA TGTGCCAGTATGTCGGGGCTAAGGACCGGGGAGCTGTTTTTT. Full variable domain (missing parts from reference TRBV19 and TRBJ2-2): DGGITQSPKYLFRKEGQNVTLSCEQNLNHDAMYWYRQDPGQGLRLIYYSQIVNDFQKGDIAEGYSVSREKKESFPLTVTSAQKNPTAFYLCASMSGLRTGELFFGEGSRLTVL.